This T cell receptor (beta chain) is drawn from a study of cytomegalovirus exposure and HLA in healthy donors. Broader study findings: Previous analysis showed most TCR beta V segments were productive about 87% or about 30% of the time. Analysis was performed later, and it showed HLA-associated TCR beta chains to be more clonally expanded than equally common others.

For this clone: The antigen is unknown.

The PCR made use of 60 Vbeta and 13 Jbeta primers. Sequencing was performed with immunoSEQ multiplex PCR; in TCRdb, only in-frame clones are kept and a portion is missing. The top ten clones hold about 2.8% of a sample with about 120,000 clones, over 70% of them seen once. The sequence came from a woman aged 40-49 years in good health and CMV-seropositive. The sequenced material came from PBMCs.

CDR3 in amino acids: CASSLVGRGNSPLHF. As DNA, the CDR3 is TGTGCCAGCAGCTTGGTCGGCAGGGGTAATTCACCCCTCCACTTT. The chain uses TRBV11-2 and TRBJ1-6; possible D gene TRBD1, 6 bases. V was pared by 3 bases and J by 6 bases, with 12 bases between. Germline V CDR1 and CDR2: SGHAT, FQNNGV. There are 15 residues in the CDR3.